One and the same sample provided the 20 T cell receptor beta chains below, sequenced in a study of CD8 T cells in ankylosing spondylitis. No cognate antigen is known for these TCRs. Overall study findings and caveats: Among TCR beta sequences, a motif of several highly homologous variants appeared characteristic of ankylosing spondylitis blood.

TCRdb reprocessed the 5' RACE reads with MiXCR, giving one entry per CDR3 protein. The sample yields a few hundred thousand distinct CDR3 sequences, more than 9.5% seen once. Sequencing was performed on blood, either unsorted or a sorted T cell fraction (not recorded which). Receptor source: a male donor with ankylosing spondylitis.

In DNA, the CDR3 is TGTGCCTGGATTCCCTTAGCTAACTATGGCTACACCTTC. Translated, it gives CAWIPLANYGYTF. The V gene is TRBV30, the J gene TRBJ1-2; D unresolved. The germline V gene has CDR1 GTSNPN and CDR2 SVGIG (reference sequence). V lost 4 bases and J lost 0, with 9 bases in between. This CDR3 region has 13 residues. The full variable domain, its missing parts supplied by reference TRBV30 and TRBJ1-2, is SQTIHQWPATLVQPVGSPLSLECTVEGTSNPNLYWYRQAAGRGLQLLFYSVGIGQISSEVPQNLSASRPQDRQFILSSKKLLLSDSGFYLCAWIPLANYGYTFGSGTRLTVV.

This clonotype came up a few times. V and J are TRBV11-2 and TRBJ2-1, with unresolved D. With 4 bases removed from V and 8 bases from J, the gap between germline ends came to 9 bases. There are 12 residues in the CDR3. Germline V lookup: CDR1 SGHAT, CDR2 FQNNGV. CDR3 coding DNA: TGTGCCAGCAGCTCGACGAACCATGAGCAGTTCTTC. This gives the protein CASSSTNHEQFF.

This clonotype was counted only a few times. The chain links TRBV6-5 to TRBJ2-3, with D possibly being TRBD1 (5 bases). The CDR3 contains 18 residues. Germline CDR1 reads MNHEY; CDR2 reads SVGAGI. V lost 0 bases to trimming and J lost 0 bases, with 16 bases between them. DNA for the CDR3: TGTGCCAGCAGTTACTCCGGGCAGCAGGGCTCAAGCACAGATACGCAGTATTTT. It specifies CASSYSGQQGSSTDTQYF.

This clonotype was found many times. The chain couples TRBV7-9 to TRBJ2-3, with D unresolved. The germline CDR1 and CDR2 sequences are SEHNR and FQNEAQ (reference sequence). This CDR3 spans 15 amino acids. V was shortened by 2 bases and J by 1 base, with 10 bases between the two germline ends. For the CDR3, the DNA is TGTGCCAGCAGCTTATCCGGAGTAGGCACAGATACGCAGTATTTT. The encoded protein is CASSLSGVGTDTQYF.

This clonotype was recorded at least ten times. The genes are TRBV7-8 and TRBJ1-5; 7 bases are a match to TRBD1. V trimming: 2 bases; J trimming: 6 bases; junction bases outside the gene matches: 1. The CDR3 extends over 13 amino acids. CDR1 SGHVS and CDR2 FQNEAQ come from the germline V gene. The DNA of the CDR3 is TGTGCCAGCAGCTTACAGGGGGGTCAGCCCCAGCATTTT. Protein: CASSLQGGQPQHF.

DNA for the CDR3: TGTGCCAGCTCCGTCGAGGTTACGCAGTATTTT. Its protein product is CASSVEVTQYF. This chain connects TRBV14 to TRBJ2-3; D is uncertain. V was pared by 8 bases and J by 8 bases, with 11 bases between. Germline values: CDR1 SGHDN, CDR2 FVKESK. CDR3 length: 11 residues.

V gene TRBV24-1 combines with J gene TRBJ2-1, with TRBD2 as a possible D gene (5 bases). The CDR3 runs to 13 residues. Germline V lookup: CDR1 KGHDR, CDR2 SFDVKD. V dropped 9 bases and J dropped 4 bases, with 12 bases sitting between them. CDR3 sequence: CATGGLTYNEQFF. The CDR3 region has the DNA TGTGCCACCGGAGGACTTACTTACAATGAGCAGTTCTTC.

V and J are TRBV3-1 and TRBJ1-3; D is uncertain. CDR1 is LGHDT and CDR2 is YNNKEL in the germline V gene (reference sequence). The V end was cut by 5 bases, the J end by 0 bases, with 14 bases between. This CDR3 is built from 16 residues. CDR3 nucleotides: TGTGCCAGCAGCGGCCGGTGGCAGTACTCTGGAAACACCATATATTTT. Translated: CASSGRWQYSGNTIYF.

This rearrangement joins TRBV2 to TRBJ1-2; D is unresolved. Between the trimmed V and J ends, which lost 9 bases and 4 bases, there was a span of 12 bases. The CDR3 extends over 12 amino acids. Germline loops: CDR1 SNHLY, CDR2 FYNNEI. CDR3 residues: CARHSLVYGYTF. The CDR3 bases are TGTGCCAGGCATTCACTTGTCTATGGCTACACCTTC.

This clonotype occurred a few times. This sequence joins TRBV5-1 and TRBJ2-1, with 9 bases that match TRBD2. V shed 0 bases and J 4 bases; nucleotides not matched to a gene: 11. Germline CDR1 reads SGHRS; CDR2 reads YFSETQ. The CDR3 consists of 18 residues. CDR3 loop: CASSLALAGGPIYNEQFF. The DNA of the CDR3 is TGCGCCAGCAGCTTGGCCTTGGCGGGAGGGCCTATTTACAATGAGCAGTTCTTC. Using reference TRBV5-1 and TRBJ2-1 for the parts outside the CDR3, the full variable domain is KAGVTQTPRYLIKTRGQQVTLSCSPISGHRSVSWYQQTPGQGLQFLFEYFSETQRNKGNFPGRFSGRQFSNSRSEMNVSTLELGDSALYLCASSLALAGGPIYNEQFFGPGTRLTVL.

Many counts were recorded for this clonotype. This chain links TRBV5-1 with TRBJ2-1; possibly TRBD2 for D (5 bases). The CDR3 loop spans 15 amino acids. V was clipped by 2 bases and J by 4 bases, with 13 bases between them. Germline lookup yields CDR1 SGHRS and CDR2 YFSETQ. As DNA, the CDR3 is TGCGCCAGCAGCTTTGAAGGACTCCAGTACAATGAGCAGTTCTTC. Translation: CASSFEGLQYNEQFF.

The V and J genes are TRBV15 and TRBJ2-1; D remains ambiguous. With 0 bases removed from V and 6 bases from J, the gap between germline ends came to 12 bases. The CDR3 totals 15 residues. Germline loops: CDR1 LNHNV, CDR2 YYDKDF (reference sequence). The CDR3 reads CATSRDSVPTNEQFF. The CDR3 nucleotides read TGTGCCACCAGCAGAGATAGTGTGCCGACCAATGAGCAGTTCTTC.

The genes are TRBV27 and TRBJ2-7; D gene ambiguous. This CDR3 is built from 14 residues. Per the germline V gene, CDR1 is MNHEY and CDR2 is SMNVEV (reference sequence). Trimming took 10 bases from V and 1 from J, leaving 17 bases between them. The CDR3 DNA sequence: TGTGCCACCTCGGCGTCGCCTCCTTCCTACGAGCAGTACTTC. This gives the protein CATSASPPSYEQYF.

This clonotype was counted a few times. The chain carries TRBV10-2 and TRBJ2-2; no definite D call. Trimming removed 10 bases at V and 7 bases at J, with 7 bases between. Germline V gene sequence: CDR1 WSHSY, CDR2 SAAADI. The CDR3 is 10 amino acids. The CDR3 coding sequence is TGCGCCACCATAGGCGGGGAGCTGTTTTTT. Its protein is CATIGGELFF.

This clonotype appeared a few times. The chain employs TRBV7-2 and TRBJ2-1; D gene unclear. With 2 bases removed from V and 9 bases from J, the gap between germline ends came to 8 bases. CDR3 length equals 12 residues. Germline V gene data show CDR1 as SGHTA and CDR2 as FQGNSA. The chain's CDR3 is CASSLYRGEQFF. For the CDR3, the DNA is TGTGCCAGCAGCTTATATCGCGGTGAGCAGTTCTTC. Using reference TRBV7-2 and TRBJ2-1 for the parts outside the CDR3, the full variable domain is GAGVSQSPSNKVTEKGKDVELRCDPISGHTALYWYRQSLGQGLEFLIYFQGNSAPDKSGLPSDRFSAERTGGSVSTLTIQRTQQEDSAVYLCASSLYRGEQFFGPGTRLTVL.

Only a few counts were recorded for this clonotype. The chain joins TRBV6-6 to TRBJ1-1; perhaps TRBD1 as D (6 bases). Germline assignment: CDR1 MNHNY and CDR2 SVGAGI (reference sequence). Trimming pared 2 bases from V and 5 bases from J, leaving 9 bases between. This CDR3 is 13 amino acids long. CDR3 coding DNA: TGTGCCAGCAGTTACCTTGGACAGACTGAAGCTTTCTTT. Protein: CASSYLGQTEAFF.

The V call is TRBV21-1, the J call TRBJ2-2; the table's D call of TRBD1 was not tested on the DNA. TRBV21-1 is marked as a pseudogene. The CDR3 runs 15 residues. The CDR3 DNA reads as TGTGCCAGCAGCAAAGGGACACACTACACCGGGGAGCTGTTTTTT. Protein: CASSKGTHYTGELFF.

The rearrangement uses TRBV5-5 and TRBJ1-6; 10 positions agree with TRBD1. This CDR3 is 16 amino acids long. Germline trimming cut 0 bases from V and 7 bases from J; bases unmatched to any gene: 4. Germline values: CDR1 SGHKS, CDR2 YYEKEE (reference sequence). CDR3 coding DNA: TGTGCCAGCAGCTTGGCCCGGACAGGGGGGAATTCACCCCTCCACTTT. It codes for CASSLARTGGNSPLHF.

The V gene is TRBV3-1, the J gene TRBJ2-3; D gene uncertain. In germline, CDR1 is LGHDT, CDR2 YNNKEL (reference sequence). CDR3 length: 16 amino acids. The V and J ends lost 0 bases and 0 bases respectively, with 10 bases between them. CDR3: CASSQDPFVSTDTQYF. CDR3 sequence (DNA): TGTGCCAGCAGCCAAGACCCCTTTGTCAGCACAGATACGCAGTATTTT.

This clonotype was seen only a few times. The chain has TRBV18 and TRBJ2-3; possibly TRBD1 for D (6 bases). Trimming shortened V by 6 bases and J by 5 bases, and 21 bases separated the two germline ends. This CDR3 is built from 16 residues. From germline, CDR1 is KGHSH and CDR2 LQKENI. The DNA of the CDR3 is TGTGCCAGCTCGCCCGGACAGCCGCAGCTTGAAGATACGCAGTATTTT. Amino acids: CASSPGQPQLEDTQYF.